Presented here are 3 T cell receptor beta chains from one specimen sequenced in a study of human T cells and chemical hapten exposure. Total RNA was isolated from unfractionated whole blood. Each CDR3 protein is one row after TCRdb ran MiXCR on the 5' RACE reads. The repertoire holds some 150,000 distinct CDR3 sequences, roughly 4.1% seen once, with approximately 1.3% in the top ten. Every receptor here comes from a female donor in good health.

Many counts were recorded for this clonotype. V gene TRBV20-1 combines with J gene TRBJ2-1, with D possibly TRBD2 on 5 matching bases. V lost 1 base to trimming and J lost 7 bases, with 8 bases between them. The CDR3 contains 12 residues. Per the germline V gene, CDR1 is DFQATT and CDR2 is SNEGSKA (reference sequence). CDR3 sequence (DNA): TGCAGTGCTAGAGGCCAGCGGAATGAGCAGTTCTTC. Amino acid sequence: CSARGQRNEQFF.

This clonotype came up a few times. V and J are TRBV18 and TRBJ2-7; D could derive from TRBD1 or TRBD2 (6 bases each). CDR3 length equals 15 residues. Germline V gene data show CDR1 as KGHSH and CDR2 as LQKENI. V dropped 8 bases and J dropped 2 bases, with 19 bases sitting between them. As DNA, the CDR3 is TGTGCCAGCATCGACAGGCGGGGCCTCGCCTACGAGCAGTACTTC. Translating gives CASIDRRGLAYEQYF.

Turning to this clonotype: A much larger clone differs by one base, so this may be a read error. This sequence joins TRBV11-2 and TRBJ1-4; a possible D gene is TRBD1 (6 bases). V lost 6 bases to trimming and J lost 10 bases, with 15 bases between them. Germline values: CDR1 SGHAT, CDR2 FQNNGV. CDR3 length: 13 residues. The CDR3: CASSKADRGKLFF. The CDR3 region has the DNA TGTGCCAGCAGTAAAGCGGACAGAGGAAAACTGTTTTTT.